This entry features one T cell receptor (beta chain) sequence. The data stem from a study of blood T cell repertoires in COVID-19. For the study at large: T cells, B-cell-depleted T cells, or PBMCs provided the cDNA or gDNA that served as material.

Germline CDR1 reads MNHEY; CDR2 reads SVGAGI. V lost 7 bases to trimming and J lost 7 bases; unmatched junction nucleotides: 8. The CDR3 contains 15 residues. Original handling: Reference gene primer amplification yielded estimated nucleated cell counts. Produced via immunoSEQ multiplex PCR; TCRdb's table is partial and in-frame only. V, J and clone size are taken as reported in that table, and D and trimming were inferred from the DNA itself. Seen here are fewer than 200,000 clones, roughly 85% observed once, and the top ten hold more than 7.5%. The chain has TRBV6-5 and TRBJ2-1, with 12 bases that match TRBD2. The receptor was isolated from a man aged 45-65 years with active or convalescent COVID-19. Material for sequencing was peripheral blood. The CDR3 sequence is CASIPSGGAINEQFF. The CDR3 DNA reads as TGTGCCAGCATCCCTAGCGGGGGGGCCATAAATGAGCAGTTCTTC.